The 12 T cell receptor beta chains below were found in one sample sequenced in a study of blood T cell repertoires in COVID-19. Sequenced by immunoSEQ multiplex PCR; TCRdb stores in-frame clones only, minus some. This sample has roughly 440,000 clones; approximately 88% occur once, and the top ten carry roughly 12%. Sequencing was carried out using peripheral blood. Every receptor here comes from a woman in her fifties or sixties with COVID-19, enrolled during active disease.

This rearrangement joins TRBV7-3 to TRBJ1-1, with unresolved D. V was clipped by 5 bases and J by 2 bases, with 12 bases between them. Germline CDR1 SGHTA, CDR2 FQGTGA. The CDR3 consists of 14 residues. CDR3 sequence (DNA): TGTGCCAGCAGCAAACAGACCGGCAACACTGAAGCTTTCTTT. Its protein is CASSKQTGNTEAFF.

The V call is TRBV6-4, the J call TRBJ2-2, with TRBD2 as a possible D gene (6 bases). CDR1 is MRHNA, CDR2 SNTAGT, per germline. V lost 0 bases to trimming and J lost 4 bases, with 6 bases between them. The CDR3 totals 14 residues. The CDR3 region is CASSDSGGTGELFF. CDR3 coding DNA: TGTGCCAGCAGTGACTCGGGGGGCACCGGGGAGCTGTTTTTT.

The chain carries TRBV24-1 and TRBJ2-7; 9 bases match TRBD1. CDR1 is KGHDR and CDR2 is SFDVKD in the germline V gene. V lost 3 bases and J lost 1; bases outside the gene matches: 9. The CDR3 covers 17 residues. The CDR3 DNA is TGTGCCACCAGTGATCGCACGCCGGGACAGGGTTCCTACGAGCAGTACTTC. Translating it yields CATSDRTPGQGSYEQYF.

This chain connects TRBV28 to TRBJ2-7, with 7 bases matching TRBD1. This CDR3 is 16 amino acids long. Germline assignment: CDR1 MDHEN and CDR2 SYDVKM. Trimming at V came to 3 bases and at J to 0 bases, leaving 8 bases not matched to a gene. The CDR3 region is CASSFGDSTSSYEQYF. In nucleotides, the CDR3 is TGTGCCAGCAGTTTCGGGGACAGCACGAGCTCCTACGAGCAGTACTTC.

The chain employs TRBV10-3 and TRBJ1-3; D is ambiguous. CDR1 and CDR2 (germline): ENHRY, SYGVKD. V lost 2 bases and J 2 bases, leaving 4 bases between the germline ends. The CDR3 is made up of 13 amino acids. The CDR3 nucleotides read TGTGCCATCAGTGAGACAGCTGGAAACACCATATATTTT. Translating it yields CAISETAGNTIYF.

The V call is TRBV3-1 (or the pseudogene TRBV3-2), the J call TRBJ1-1, with TRBD1 identical over 8 bases. V was pared by 3 bases and J by 13 bases, with 7 bases of the junction left unmatched. This CDR3 spans 12 amino acids. Germline V lookup: CDR1 LGHDT, CDR2 YNNKEL (reference sequence). CDR3 residues: CASSHGEDRGFF. The CDR3, as DNA: TGTGCCAGCAGCCACGGAGAAGACAGGGGTTTCTTT.

The rearrangement joins TRBV4-1 to TRBJ2-7, with 10 nucleotides matching TRBD2. The V gene's germline CDR1 is MGHRA and CDR2 YSYEKL. J was trimmed by 2 bases and V by 3 bases; bases with no gene match: 7. There are 16 residues in the CDR3. CDR3 sequence reads: CASSQTAGGQPYEQYF. As DNA, the CDR3 is TGCGCCAGCAGCCAGACAGCGGGGGGGCAGCCCTACGAGCAGTACTTC.

This clone occurred a few times. In DNA, the CDR3 is TGTGCCAGTAGCCCCGGGACAGCGAACACTGAAGCTTTCTTT. It encodes CASSPGTANTEAFF. The rearrangement links TRBV19 to TRBJ1-1; 7 bases line up with TRBD1. With V trimmed by 6 bases and J by 1 base, 5 bases remained unmatched. This CDR3 region has 14 residues. Germline V gene data show CDR1 as LNHDA and CDR2 as SQIVND (reference sequence). Full variable domain (missing parts from reference TRBV19 and TRBJ1-1): DGGITQSPKYLFRKEGQNVTLSCEQNLNHDAMYWYRQDPGQGLRLIYYSQIVNDFQKGDIAEGYSVSREKKESFPLTVTSAQKNPTAFYLCASSPGTANTEAFFGQGTRLTVV.

This clone has a handful of counts. Other DNA variants within this sample encode the same CDR3. The chain joins TRBV10-3 to TRBJ1-1; TRBD1 aligns across 11 bases. Losses at the gene ends were 6 bases for V and 3 bases for J; bases not matched to a gene: 0. This CDR3 region has 13 residues. Germline CDR1 is ENHRY and CDR2 is SYGVKD. This chain's CDR3 is CAIRGQGDTEAFF. CDR3 DNA sequence: TGTGCCATCAGGGGACAGGGGGACACTGAAGCTTTCTTT.

This clone was recorded a few times. This chain links TRBV6-5 with TRBJ2-7, with a weak D call TRBD1 (6 bases). CDR1 is MNHEY and CDR2 is SVGAGI in the germline V gene. The CDR3 sequence is 12 residues long. The V end was cut by 5 bases, the J end by 5 bases, with 10 bases between. CDR3 protein: CASSRTEDEQYF. The CDR3, as DNA: TGTGCCAGCAGTCGGACAGAGGACGAGCAGTACTTC.

This clone was observed once. The chain links TRBV19 to TRBJ1-1, with 10 nucleotides matching TRBD1. Germline loops: CDR1 LNHDA, CDR2 SQIVND (reference sequence). V trimming: 6 bases; J trimming: 2 bases; junction bases outside the gene matches: 9. The CDR3 is made up of 16 amino acids. The CDR3 DNA is TGTGCCAGTAGGGCTCCGGGACAGGGGAGAAACACTGAAGCTTTCTTT. Its translation is CASRAPGQGRNTEAFF.

The rearrangement joins TRBV9 to TRBJ2-1; no reliable D call. The CDR3 runs to 12 residues. Trimming took 7 bases from V and 4 from J, leaving 9 bases between them. Per germline, CDR1 SGDLS and CDR2 YYNGEE. CDR3 in DNA: TGTGCCAGCTCAGATGGTTACAATGAGCAGTTCTTC. Translated, it gives CASSDGYNEQFF.